This T cell receptor beta chain came from a study of cytomegalovirus exposure and HLA in healthy donors. 60 Vbeta and 13 Jbeta primers were used in PCR. The repertoire was sequenced with immunoSEQ multiplex PCR; TCRdb's copy has only in-frame clones and lacks some. Among about 89,000 clones listed, under 80% were seen once. The CDR3 covers 15 residues. Germline V gene lookup returns CDR1 SEHNR and CDR2 FQNEAQ (reference sequence). V lost 1 base and J lost 1, with 10 bases in between. The sequence derives from a male donor in good health and CMV-seronegative. This chain joins TRBV7-9 and TRBJ1-1; perhaps TRBD1 as D (5 bases). The material sequenced was PBMCs. CDR3 in amino acids: CASSLGAGRNTEAFF. The CDR3 DNA is TGTGCCAGCAGCTTAGGGGCAGGGCGGAACACTGAAGCTTTCTTT.